This T cell receptor beta chain was documented in a study of T cell responses to AZD1222 COVID-19 vaccine. Study summary: Pooled in the analysis were second doses at about 4 or about 12 weeks. Findings and limits, study-wide: The breadth and depth of Spike-specific TCRs increased once two AZD1222 doses had been given. Researchers report vaccine-associated CD4 TCRs spanning spike, with dominance at 160-218 and 743-854. A reported finding is that nearly half of spike-specific TCRs target unmutated variant regions.

The table came from immunoSEQ multiplex PCR; TCRdb's copy has only in-frame clones and leaves some out. The repertoire holds roughly 76,000 clones, with about nine tenths as singletons. CDR1 KGHDR and CDR2 SFDVKD come from the germline V gene. This CDR3 region has 12 residues. V dropped 9 bases and J dropped 5 bases, with 10 bases sitting between them. As regards this clone: Its antigen remains unidentified.

Sample: peripheral blood, taken on day 0 of AZD1222 vaccination. This sequence originates from an adult in good health. This chain links TRBV24-1 with TRBJ2-1; D uncertain. The CDR3 nucleotides are TGTGCCACCCCTCGGCCCGACAATGAGCAGTTCTTC. Translation gives CATPRPDNEQFF.